This TCR beta chain was sequenced for a study of shared clonotypes between healthy human individuals. Study-level information: Donor ages ranged 18 to 49 years: a couple of women, a few men.

Generated by immunoSEQ multiplex PCR, the TCRdb table keeps only in-frame clones and is missing some. The repertoire consists of fewer than 1 million clones, with about 97% occurring once and the leading ten covering around 0.25%. Worth noting for this clone: This sample includes further DNA sequences coding for the same CDR3.

The CDR3 runs 12 residues. Germline CDR1 and CDR2: SEHNR and FQNEAQ (reference sequence). Trimming pared 1 base from V and 5 bases from J, leaving 5 bases between. Naive CD8 cells lacked CD45RO and underwent positive selection for CCR7, leaving out terminally differentiated effector memory CD45RA+ cells. Specimen: naive CD8+ T cells sorted from blood. The V and J genes are TRBV7-9 and TRBJ1-1, with D unresolved. The TCR was taken from a man aged 30 to 45 in good health. CDR3 protein: CASSLDGTEAFF. CDR3 sequence (DNA): TGTGCCAGCAGCTTAGACGGTACTGAAGCTTTCTTT. The variable domain in full, with the rest retrieved from reference TRBV7-9 and TRBJ1-1, is DTGVSQNPRHKITKRGQNVTFRCDPISEHNRLYWYRQTLGQGPEFLTYFQNEAQLEKSRLLSDRFSAERPKGSFSTLEIQRTEQGDSAMYLCASSLDGTEAFFGQGTRLTVV.